This T cell receptor (beta chain) was recovered during a study of identical twins. Germline lookup yields CDR1 SEHNR and CDR2 FQNEAQ (reference sequence). The CDR3 totals 13 residues. V gave up 3 bases and J gave up 9 bases, with 12 bases separating them. TCRdb fed the 5' RACE reads into MiXCR, producing one record per CDR3 protein. Among 600,000 to 850,000 distinct CDR3 sequences listed, 15% to 20% were seen once. Regarding the study as a whole: Out-of-frame alpha sequences that twins shared showed excess low generation probability. Carriage of fewer insertions was seen in abundant cord blood beta clonotypes, whereas memory repertoires showed none.

As regards this clonotype: Its antigen is not known.

These data were also filed under a second study, of T cells expressing NK-cell markers. That report notes: The same clonotypes also predominated in the CD3+CD56-NKG2C+ fraction of a few donors.

This chain links TRBV7-9 with TRBJ2-1, with D unresolved. The sequencing input was PBMCs. This receptor was obtained from a woman between 18 and 29 years old in good health. CDR3: CASSFISSPEQFF. DNA of the CDR3: TGTGCCAGCAGCTTTATCTCGAGCCCTGAGCAGTTCTTC.